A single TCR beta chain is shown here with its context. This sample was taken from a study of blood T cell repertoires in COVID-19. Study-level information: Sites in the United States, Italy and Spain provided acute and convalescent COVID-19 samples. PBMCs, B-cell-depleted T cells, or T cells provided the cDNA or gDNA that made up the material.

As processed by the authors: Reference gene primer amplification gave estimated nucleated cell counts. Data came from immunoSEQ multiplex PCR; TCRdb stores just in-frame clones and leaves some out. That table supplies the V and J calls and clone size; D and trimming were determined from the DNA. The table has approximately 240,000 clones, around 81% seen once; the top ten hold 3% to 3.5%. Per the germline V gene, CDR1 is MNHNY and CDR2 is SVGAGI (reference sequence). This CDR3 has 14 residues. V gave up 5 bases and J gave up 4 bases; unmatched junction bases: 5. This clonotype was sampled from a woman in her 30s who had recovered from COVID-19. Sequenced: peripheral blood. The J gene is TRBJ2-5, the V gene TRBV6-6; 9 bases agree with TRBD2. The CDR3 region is CASSPGLAGETQYF. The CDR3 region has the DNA TGTGCCAGCAGTCCGGGACTAGCTGGAGAGACCCAGTACTTC.